This T cell receptor (beta chain) stems from a study of T cells in Graves' hyperthyroidism and ophthalmopathy. CDR3 length equals 15 residues. Germline V gene sequence: CDR1 SGHRS, CDR2 YFSETQ. The V gene end was trimmed by 3 bases and the J gene end by 8 bases; junction bases not matched to a gene: 5. Patients showing uncontrolled infection, other autoimmune disease, pregnancy or lactation were ineligible. Diagnostic decisions used clinical symptoms, serum thyroxine and TRAb, thyroid ultrasound and orbital computed tomography. Findings and caveats of the study: Model predictions of ophthalmopathy came a median around 6.5 months before onset. Most thyroid clonotypes expanded above 0.001 appeared in blood too.

Regions amplified from RNA transcripts were the TCR beta CDR3 regions. First-round RT-PCR with HTBI primers amplified the TCR CDR3 region. TCRdb itself ran the multiplex PCR reads through MiXCR, one entry per CDR3 protein. The sample carries around 660,000 distinct CDR3 sequences, 45% recorded once. This clonotype appeared a few times. Its antigen is as yet unknown. The TCR was taken from an adult man with Graves' disease, either hyperthyroidism or ophthalmopathy (not recorded which). The gene calls are TRBV5-1 and TRBJ1-4; 12 positions match TRBD1. Sequencing was done on a sample of peripheral blood or thyroid tissue (not recorded which). The CDR3 loop is CASSSSGTGGEKLFF. Here the CDR3 DNA reads TGCGCCAGCAGCTCATCCGGGACAGGGGGCGAAAAACTGTTTTTT.